The rows below give T cell receptor beta chains drawn from one sample of a study of T cells after yellow fever vaccination. One entry per CDR3 protein, called by TCRdb with MiXCR from the 5' RACE reads. The repertoire holds around 70,000 distinct CDR3 sequences, with roughly 6.9% as singletons. The sample consisted of CD8+ T cells sorted from PBMCs, taken around 5 days after the first yellow fever vaccination. These receptors were collected from a man aged 18 to 30 who received the YFV17D yellow fever vaccine. Both conserved end residues are part of each CDR3. A D gene is named only where the DNA matches it firmly. Expanded clones are given a class, and other clones once, few, many or no size at all.

clone_size d_call j_call cdr3_length v_call cdr3_aa cdr3_nt
. TRBD1 TRBJ2-5 14 TRBV7-9 CASSLRGLRETQYF TGTGCCAGCAGCCTAAGGGGGCTGAGGGAGACCCAGTACTTC
. TRBD1 TRBJ2-2 15 TRBV18 CASSRTGPNTGELFF TGTGCCAGCTCACGGACAGGGCCGAACACCGGGGAGCTGTTTTTT
. . TRBJ2-3 15 TRBV12-3/TRBV12-4 CASSPGGGGPDTQYF TGTGCCAGCAGTCCGGGGGGCGGGGGTCCAGATACGCAGTATTTT
few . TRBJ2-1 20 TRBV6-2/TRBV6-3 CASSYSFRAPLGMGNNEQFF TGTGCCAGCAGTTACTCTTTCAGGGCGCCCTTGGGCATGGGCAATAATGAGCAGTTCTTC
few . TRBJ2-1 13 TRBV7-8 CASSPDPNNEQFF TGTGCCAGCAGCCCGGACCCCAACAATGAGCAGTTCTTC
few . TRBJ2-5 14 TRBV7-8 CATILGRARETQYF TGTGCCACGATCTTAGGGCGGGCGAGAGAGACCCAGTACTTC
. . TRBJ2-3 15 TRBV7-2 CASSLSDRSTDTQYF TGTGCCAGCAGCTTAAGTGACCGGAGCACAGATACGCAGTATTTT
. TRBD2 TRBJ2-5 14 TRBV7-3 CASSPGGPSETQYF TGTGCCAGCAGCCCGGGGGGGCCCTCGGAGACCCAGTACTTC
. . TRBJ1-2 18 TRBV4-1 CASSQEGPSTLANYRYTF TGCGCCAGCAGCCAAGAAGGTCCGTCAACCTTAGCTAACTATCGCTACACCTTC
few TRBD1 TRBJ1-2 14 TRBV12-3/TRBV12-4 CASTLGTANYGYTF TGTGCCAGCACCTTGGGGACAGCCAACTATGGCTACACCTTC
few TRBD2 TRBJ2-1 15 TRBV4-3 CASSQGAGGLDEQFF TGCGCCAGCAGCCAAGGCGCGGGGGGGTTGGATGAGCAGTTCTTC
. . TRBJ2-3 14 TRBV15 CATSRHRATDTQYF TGTGCCACCAGCAGACACCGAGCGACAGATACGCAGTATTTT
many TRBD1 TRBJ1-2 14 TRBV11-2 CASSLLGQGYGYTF TGTGCCAGCAGCTTATTGGGACAGGGCTATGGCTACACCTTC
few TRBD1 TRBJ2-7 15 TRBV6-1 CASSDTGDSSYEQYF TGTGCCAGCAGTGACACTGGGGACAGCTCCTACGAGCAGTACTTC
. TRBD1 TRBJ2-1 16 TRBV4-1 CASRGKGQGANNEQFF TGCGCCAGCAGGGGAAAGGGACAGGGGGCGAATAATGAGCAGTTCTTC
many TRBD1 TRBJ1-1 14 TRBV29-1 CSARRGLAYTEAFF TGCAGCGCTCGTAGGGGGCTAGCGTACACTGAAGCTTTCTTT
few . TRBJ2-1 16 TRBV19 CASKDRLGSSYNEQFF TGTGCCAGTAAGGATCGACTCGGTAGCTCCTACAATGAGCAGTTCTTC
. . TRBJ2-7 17 TRBV4-2 CASSQVARLDLSYEQYF TGTGCCAGCAGCCAAGTGGCCAGACTTGATCTCTCCTACGAGCAGTACTTC
. TRBD1 TRBJ2-1 13 TRBV27 CASGMTGWGEQFF TGTGCCAGCGGAATGACAGGGTGGGGTGAGCAGTTCTTC
. . TRBJ2-1 15 TRBV5-5 CASSLAKSRYNEQFF TGTGCCAGCAGCTTGGCCAAAAGCCGGTACAATGAGCAGTTCTTC
many TRBD1 TRBJ2-5 13 TRBV20-1 CSASDGTEETQYF TGCAGTGCTTCCGACGGGACAGAAGAGACCCAGTACTTC
few TRBD1 TRBJ2-3 15 TRBV5-4 CASRSWDRSTDTQYF TGTGCCAGCAGATCATGGGACAGAAGCACAGATACGCAGTATTTT
many . TRBJ2-7 13 TRBV10-3 CAISQGLFYEQYF TGTGCCATCAGTCAGGGGCTGTTCTACGAGCAGTACTTC
few . TRBJ2-3 14 TRBV11-2 CASSRDRPTDTQYF TGTGCCAGCAGTAGGGACCGTCCCACAGATACGCAGTATTTT
many . TRBJ2-2 12 TRBV5-1 CASSFNTGELFF TGCGCCAGCAGTTTTAACACCGGGGAGCTGTTTTTT
medium-sized TRBD1 TRBJ1-3 16 TRBV4-2 CASSHRDSPSGNTIYF TGTGCCAGCAGCCACCGGGACAGCCCCTCTGGAAACACCATATATTTT
many . TRBJ2-3 14 TRBV2 CASSELDGIDTQYF TGTGCCAGCAGTGAACTAGACGGAATAGATACGCAGTATTTT
many TRBD1 TRBJ1-1 16 TRBV7-9 CASSFGTGFLDTEAFF TGTGCCAGCAGCTTCGGGACAGGTTTCTTGGACACTGAAGCTTTCTTT
few . TRBJ2-3 13 TRBV6-6 CASSPFVGDTQYF TGTGCCAGCAGCCCCTTCGTGGGGGATACGCAGTATTTT